The TCR beta chain described here comes from a study of early T cells in non-severe SARS-CoV-2 infection. Study in general: Bulk RNA isolated from unsorted whole blood underwent sequencing; chains were not paired.

TCRdb reprocessed the 5' RACE reads via MiXCR and lists one record per CDR3 protein. Seen here are about 60,000 distinct CDR3 sequences, 8% to 9.5% observed once, and the top ten hold approximately 15%. The junction had 5 bases not matched to a gene; V was cut back by 6 bases and J by 2 bases. Germline CDR1 reads SGHTA; CDR2 reads FQGNSA. This CDR3 is 15 amino acids long. The genes are TRBV7-2 and TRBJ2-1; 9 bases fit TRBD2. The sample taken for sequencing was whole blood. This clonotype was sampled from an adult who was a healthcare worker with PCR-confirmed SARS-CoV-2 infection or an uninfected control (not recorded which). The CDR3 DNA reads TGTGCCAGCAGGTCTAGCGGGACAGCCTACAATGAGCAGTTCTTC. Its protein product is CASRSSGTAYNEQFF.